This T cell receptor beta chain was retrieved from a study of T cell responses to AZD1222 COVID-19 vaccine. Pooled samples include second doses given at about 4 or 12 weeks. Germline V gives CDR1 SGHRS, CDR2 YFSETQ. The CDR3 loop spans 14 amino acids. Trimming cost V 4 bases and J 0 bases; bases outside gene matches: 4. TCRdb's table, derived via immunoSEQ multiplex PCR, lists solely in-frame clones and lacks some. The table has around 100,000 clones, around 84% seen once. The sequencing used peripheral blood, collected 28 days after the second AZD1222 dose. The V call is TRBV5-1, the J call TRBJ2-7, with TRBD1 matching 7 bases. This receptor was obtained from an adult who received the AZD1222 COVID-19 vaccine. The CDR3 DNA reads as TGCGCCAGCAGCCTGGGACAGCGCTCCTACGAGCAGTACTTC. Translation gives CASSLGQRSYEQYF.